A selection of T cell receptor beta chains follows, all from one sample in a study of blood T cell repertoires in COVID-19. Measured with immunoSEQ multiplex PCR; TCRdb has only the in-frame clones, and not every one. The repertoire has some 150,000 clones, roughly 83% of them found once; the top ten carry roughly 5.2%. The sample comprised peripheral blood. All receptors derive from a woman aged 70 to 79 with COVID-19, enrolled during active disease. Both conserved end residues are part of each CDR3. The D gene is left open where the match is weak. Where a row states a size, it is once, few, many or the class of an expanded clone; other rows omit it.

>TRBJ1-2|.|TRBV20-1|.
TGCAGTGCTAGTCAGGATTATGGCTACACCTTC
CSASQDYGYTF
>TRBJ1-4|.|TRBV19|once
TGTGCCAGTAGTATCCGTACAGGGATCGGTAATGAAAAACTGTTTTTT
CASSIRTGIGNEKLFF
>TRBJ1-2|.|TRBV29-1|.
TGCAGCGTCCCGCCCCCAGGTTCGTCGGACTATGGCTACACCTTC
CSVPPPGSSDYGYTF
>TRBJ1-1|.|TRBV28|once
TGTGCCAGCATAGGACAGTTGAACACTGAAGCTTTCTTT
CASIGQLNTEAFF
>TRBJ1-5|.|TRBV19|.
TGTGCCAGTAGTATAGAGGAGGCGGCAATTAGCAATCAGCCCCAGCATTTT
CASSIEEAAISNQPQHF
>TRBJ1-4|.|TRBV5-1|.
TGCGCCAGCAGCCCTGGCGGGGGACCAGCGACTAATGAAAAACTGTTTTTT
CASSPGGGPATNEKLFF
>TRBJ1-3|.|TRBV19|.
TGTGCCAGTAGTAGAGGAAGCTCTGGAAACACCATATATTTT
CASSRGSSGNTIYF
>TRBJ1-1|.|TRBV19|.
TGTGCCAGTAGTATATACAGGAACACTGAAGCTTTCTTT
CASSIYRNTEAFF
>TRBJ1-3|.|TRBV19|.
TGTGCCAGTAACAGGGATAATTTGGACACCATATATTTT
CASNRDNLDTIYF
>TRBJ2-7|TRBD2|TRBV5-4|few
TGTGCCAGCAGCTTCCGACTAGCGGGGTTCGACGAGCAGTACTTC
CASSFRLAGFDEQYF
>TRBJ2-2|TRBD1|TRBV19|.
TGTGCCAGTAGCCAACCGGGACAGGGAATTTACACCGGGGAGCTGTTTTTT
CASSQPGQGIYTGELFF
>TRBJ1-6|.|TRBV14|.
TGTGCCAGCAGCCAATACGGGGGACTTAGCTCCTATAATTCACCCCTTCACTTT
CASSQYGGLSSYNSPLHF
>TRBJ2-7|.|TRBV6-5|.
TGTGCCAGCAGTTATCTTGCCCTCGGGACTCTATACGAGCAGTACTTC
CASSYLALGTLYEQYF
>TRBJ2-3|.|TRBV3-1/TRBV3-2|.
TGTGCCAGCTCAACGGGAAACGGGATTACAGATACGCAGTATTTT
CASSTGNGITDTQYF
>TRBJ1-3|TRBD1|TRBV2|.
TGTGCCAGCAGCACCCAACAGGGGATTGGAAACACCATATATTTT
CASSTQQGIGNTIYF
>TRBJ1-2|.|TRBV5-4|.
TGTGCCAGCAGCCCGGACAGCCCATTTAACTATGGCTACACCTTC
CASSPDSPFNYGYTF
>TRBJ1-2|.|TRBV29-1|.
TGCAGCGTTCCCCGACAGGCCTTTAACTATGGCTACACCTTC
CSVPRQAFNYGYTF
>TRBJ1-2|TRBD1|TRBV7-9|.
TGTGCCAGCAGCTCAACCCGGGACAGGGGGACTAGCTATGGCTACACCTTC
CASSSTRDRGTSYGYTF
>TRBJ1-6|TRBD1|TRBV7-9|.
TGTGCCAGCAGCTTAGCAGGACAGGGCTCACCCCTCCACTTT
CASSLAGQGSPLHF
>TRBJ1-6|.|TRBV6-5|.
TGTGCCAGCAGTTACTCGTACGAGGGAAATTCACCCCTCCACTTT
CASSYSYEGNSPLHF
>TRBJ2-3|.|TRBV5-1|.
TGCGCCAGCAGCCCGGGGACAACAGATACGCAGTATTTT
CASSPGTTDTQYF
>TRBJ1-2|TRBD1|TRBV2|once
TGTGCCAGCAGCAAATCAACAGGGGGCGGCTACACCTTC
CASSKSTGGGYTF
>TRBJ1-2|TRBD1|TRBV18|few
TGTGCCAGCTCACCCCAGCGACAGGGAGTCGGTGGGTATGGCTACACCTTC
CASSPQRQGVGGYGYTF
>TRBJ2-3|TRBD2|TRBV11-2|.
TGTGCCAGCAGCTTAGATCGGGCGAGCGGGGCGCCGGATAAGACGCAGTATTTT
CASSLDRASGAPDKTQYF
>TRBJ1-4|.|TRBV27|.
TGTGCCAGCAAAGGAGAGGGAGAGATTACTAATGAAAAACTGTTTTTT
CASKGEGEITNEKLFF
>TRBJ2-1|.|TRBV5-1|.
TGCGCCAGCAGCTTGGCCAAGGGGGAGCAGTTCTTC
CASSLAKGEQFF
>TRBJ1-6|TRBD1|TRBV20-1|.
TGCAGTGCTAGTATCGGGACAGGGGTTTCACCCCTCCACTTT
CSASIGTGVSPLHF
>TRBJ1-2|.|TRBV2|.
TGTGCCAGCAGTGAGGATGACCGGGGGAGCGGCTACACCTTC
CASSEDDRGSGYTF
>TRBJ2-5|TRBD1|TRBV7-9|.
TGTGCCAGCAGCTTAGGAGGGGGCGGAGAGACCCAGTACTTC
CASSLGGGGETQYF
>TRBJ1-1|.|TRBV5-6|.
TGTGCCAGCAGCTTGGGTCAGTGGGGGGCTGAAGCTTTCTTT
CASSLGQWGAEAFF
>TRBJ1-1|.|TRBV5-6|once
TGTGCCAGCAGCTGGGGACAACATAAAGCTTTCTTT
CASSWGQHKAFF
>TRBJ2-1|TRBD2|TRBV6-4|few
TGTGCCAGCAGTGATCGGACTAGCGGGGGGGTGCCTTCCAATGAGCAGTTCTTC
CASSDRTSGGVPSNEQFF
>TRBJ2-3|TRBD2|TRBV9|.
TGTGCCAGCAGCCCTCCCGGGGGGGCCCCTGATACGCAGTATTTT
CASSPPGGAPDTQYF
>TRBJ2-7|.|TRBV14|.
TGTGCCAGCAGCCCCACTACCTACGAGCAGTACTTC
CASSPTTYEQYF
>TRBJ1-2|TRBD1|TRBV9|few
TGTGCCAGCACAGGACAGGGCTTTTCTAACTATGGCTACACCTTC
CASTGQGFSNYGYTF
>TRBJ1-5|.|TRBV5-5|.
TGTGCCAGCAGCTTGGTTGGGGGCAATAGCAATCAGCCCCAGCATTTT
CASSLVGGNSNQPQHF
>TRBJ1-1|.|TRBV5-1|.
TGCGCCAGCAGTTCTGGGGCAATGAACACTGAAGCTTTCTTT
CASSSGAMNTEAFF
>TRBJ2-7|.|TRBV6-2/TRBV6-3|.
TGTGCCAGCAGTCCGCGAAGCTCCTACGAGCAGTACTTC
CASSPRSSYEQYF
>TRBJ1-5|.|TRBV6-5|.
TGTGCCAGCAGATCAGGGGCTGGTCAGCCCCAGCATTTT
CASRSGAGQPQHF
>TRBJ1-6|.|TRBV5-1|few
TGCGCCAGCAGCCCCGGGTTTGGTTCACCCCTCCACTTT
CASSPGFGSPLHF
>TRBJ1-1|.|TRBV3-1/TRBV3-2|many
TGTGCCAGCAGCACCGGAGGCCTAGGAGCTTTCTTT
CASSTGGLGAFF
>TRBJ1-6|.|TRBV18|.
TGTGCCAGCTCACCACGGGCGAGTGGATATAATTCACCCCTCCACTTT
CASSPRASGYNSPLHF
>TRBJ2-1|.|TRBV5-4|.
TGTGCCAGCAGCTTGGACAGAAGGAACGACAATGAGCAGTTCTTC
CASSLDRRNDNEQFF
>TRBJ1-3|.|TRBV7-8|few
TGTGCCAGCAGCTTAGCGCAGGGGTCGGGTGGAAACACCATATATTTT
CASSLAQGSGGNTIYF
>TRBJ1-2|.|TRBV4-1|.
TGCGCCAGCAGCCAACAGGGCTTATCGAACTATGGCTACACCTTC
CASSQQGLSNYGYTF
>TRBJ1-2|.|TRBV3-1/TRBV3-2|.
TGTGCCAGCAGAGCACAGGGCGGGCGCTATGGCTACACCTTC
CASRAQGGRYGYTF
>TRBJ1-1|.|TRBV6-5|few
TGTGCCAGCAGTTACTCTGGGGCAGGCACTGAAGCTTTCTTT
CASSYSGAGTEAFF
>TRBJ2-5|.|TRBV20-1|.
TGCAGTGCTAGAGATCGGGTCAGGGTGTACTTC
CSARDRVRVYF